What follows is one TCR beta chain and its context. The CDR3 is made up of 16 amino acids. V gave up 2 bases and J gave up 4 bases; unmatched junction bases: 11. Looked up from germline, CDR1 is GTSNPN and CDR2 is SVGIG (reference sequence). TCRdb analysed the 5' RACE reads with MiXCR anew, one entry per CDR3 protein. The sample consists of about 630,000 distinct CDR3 sequences, 9% to 15% of them appearing once. The record originates from a study of T cells after yellow fever vaccination. The chain couples TRBV30 to TRBJ2-1; 7 bases are shared with TRBD2. This clonotype was obtained from a young man who received the YFV17D yellow fever vaccine. The specimen comprised PBMCs, sampled on the day of the yellow fever booster vaccination. The chain's CDR3 is CAWSIPELATYNEQFF. The CDR3 nucleotides are TGTGCCTGGAGTATACCGGAACTAGCGACATACAATGAGCAGTTCTTC.